Presented here are 5 T cell receptor beta chains from one specimen sequenced in a study of blood T cell repertoires in COVID-19. Profiled with immunoSEQ multiplex PCR; TCRdb holds only in-frame clones, not every one. This table has under 250,000 clones, around nine tenths appearing once. The sample taken for sequencing was peripheral blood. The receptors derive from a man between 45 and 60 years old with COVID-19, enrolled during active disease.

The genes are TRBV29-1 and TRBJ2-7; D possibly corresponds to TRBD1 (7 bases). CDR3 length: 14 residues. Germline lookup yields CDR1 SQVTM and CDR2 ANQGSEA. Trimming took off 3 bases at V and 5 bases at J, with 17 bases between the two ends. In DNA form, the CDR3 reads TGCAGCGTTGAGTGGACATCCAGGGGGGACGAGCAGTACTTC. Translated: CSVEWTSRGDEQYF.

This clone has a single count. V is TRBV28 and J is TRBJ2-3; no reliable D call. The germline gives CDR1 MDHEN, CDR2 SYDVKM. CDR3 length: 11 residues. With 7 bases removed from V and 2 bases from J, the gap between germline ends came to 4 bases. CDR3 loop: CASTSTDTQYF. DNA of the CDR3: TGTGCCAGCACCTCCACAGATACGCAGTATTTT.

This sequence joins TRBV12-1 and TRBJ2-3; TRBD2, as called in the table, went unchecked against the DNA. TRBV12-1 is an annotated pseudogene. This CDR3 has 16 amino acids. DNA for the CDR3: TGTGCCAGCAGCTTTGAGCTGGAGGAAAGCACAGATACGCAGTATTTT. Residues: CASSFELEESTDTQYF.

This clone appeared once. The J gene is TRBJ2-5, the V gene TRBV3-1 (or the pseudogene TRBV3-2); TRBD1 aligns across 7 bases. The CDR3 is 14 residues long. Germline V CDR1 and CDR2: LGHDT, YNNKEL (reference sequence). V trimming: 4 bases; J trimming: 1 base; junction bases outside the gene matches: 3. The CDR3 reads CASSPGQAQETQYF. CDR3 coding DNA: TGTGCCAGCAGCCCTGGACAGGCCCAAGAGACCCAGTACTTC.

The rearrangement uses TRBV7-2 and TRBJ2-7, with 8 bases identical to TRBD1. V was pared by 5 bases and J by 3 bases, with 3 bases of the junction left unmatched. The CDR3 runs 13 residues. Germline V CDR1 and CDR2: SGHTA, FQGNSA. The CDR3 DNA follows: TGTGCCAGCAGCCCGGACAGGGTCTACGAGCAGTACTTC. It codes for CASSPDRVYEQYF. Combining the CDR3 with reference TRBV7-2 and TRBJ2-7 gives the whole variable domain GAGVSQSPSNKVTEKGKDVELRCDPISGHTALYWYRQSLGQGLEFLIYFQGNSAPDKSGLPSDRFSAERTGGSVSTLTIQRTQQEDSAVYLCASSPDRVYEQYFGPGTRLTVT.